The T cell receptor beta chain under discussion was sequenced for a study of regulatory T cells in long-lasting Graves disease. This clonotype has a count of ten or more. Trimming left V 5 bases short and J 2 bases short, with 9 bases between. Germline values: CDR1 SNHLY, CDR2 FYNNEI. CDR3 size: 13 residues. CDR3 regions were amplified by Arm-PCR using iRepertoire HTBI primers to build TCR beta libraries. From the multiplex PCR reads, TCRdb called clonotypes with MiXCR, one entry per CDR3 protein. The sample includes 520,000 or so distinct CDR3 sequences, approximately 12% of them seen just once. Time point here: newly diagnosed GD, antithyroid drugs for less than 3 months. From RNA extracted from PBMCs, the TCR library was made. These data were likewise used in another study, on T cells in Graves' hyperthyroidism and ophthalmopathy.

This sample comprised peripheral blood mononuclear cells (PBMCs), obtained at new diagnosis, from a patient treated with antithyroid drugs. V usage is TRBV2 and J usage is TRBJ1-1, with D possibly being TRBD1 (6 bases). This clonotype was obtained from a woman aged 25 to 39 with Graves disease. CDR3 bases: TGTGCCAGCAGTCAGGGGATAAACACTGAAGCTTTCTTT. Translation gives CASSQGINTEAFF.